Listed here is a single T cell receptor beta chain. No antigen is known for it. Per-nucleotide qualities are absent, and no much larger clonotype sits a single base away. The data derive from a study of cytomegalovirus exposure and HLA in healthy donors (dated by TCRdb to the late 2010s). Background for the entire study: An earlier analysis of 587 of the donors reported 250 to 350 Gb of sequence data and about 120 million unique TCR beta sequences obtained from approximately 180 million T cells. An early release that covered about 640 HLA-typed donors contained approximately 290 gigabases of sequencing data and about 84 million unique TCR sequences. The genetic ancestry cluster associated with self-reported Caucasian donors included around 76% of the approximately 410 genotyped donors. The study aimed to test whether cataloging public T cell receptors could reveal signatures of past pathogen exposure. The study profiled the T cell repertoires of about 720 subjects by immunosequencing and related them to cytomegalovirus serostatus. Besides the first cohort of hundreds of subjects, a separate validation cohort made up of some 110 different subjects was used. To predict cytomegalovirus infection status, the study combined high-throughput TCR immunosequencing, statistical association of individual TCRs with disease status, and machine learning. To study patterns of TCR occurrence, a later analysis re-analyzed previously published TCR beta repertoires from 600 to 750 donors and added high-resolution HLA genotyping. Rather than drawing on any new phenotypic data, the later analysis identified candidate immune exposures from TCR beta sequences and the way those sequences occurred across donors. To decide whether each TCR beta V gene segment behaved as functional or pseudogenic, an earlier analysis of some 600 of the donors relied on high-throughput TCR beta sequencing. Donor age, sex, ethnicity and CMV serostatus were collected together with the repertoire data. In a later genetic analysis, genome-wide SNP genotypes for about three fifths of the 666 donors were used, and that subset was treated as a discovery cohort. Every repertoire in the discovery cohort had been generated on one and the same sequencing platform. HLA typing included class I and class II loci at four-digit resolution. Typing coverage differed by locus: A, B, C, DRB1 and DQB1 were typed in roughly 620-630 donors, DQA1 in about 500, DPA1 in 600 to 610, and DPB1 in around 440. Because of strong linkage in the cohort, five DR-DQ haplotypes were treated as single units for association and clustering. Among roughly 400 genotyped donors of the cohort, an average of approximately 240,000 unique TCR beta nucleotide sequences were sequenced per donor, 15% to 20% of them non-productive.

The cohort consisted of 600 or so healthy bone marrow donors. All cohort members were sampled while nominally healthy, although unrecorded immune exposures were likely present. The donor tested CMV seronegative and was one of the 352 seronegative cohort members. Each donor provided a peripheral blood sample, and peripheral blood mononuclear cells were used for TCR beta sequencing. Genomic DNA extraction from the blood cell samples was performed with the Qiagen DNeasy Blood Extraction Kit. General conclusions and limits of the study: Sequencing depth was assumed to be roughly uniform across donors in the presence/absence analyses, though that assumption may not hold. Strong co-occurrence of HLA alleles, especially DR and DQ, made assigning TCR associations to individual alleles difficult. According to a later genetic analysis, donors in an Asian-associated ancestry cluster had fewer N-insertions in productive TCRs than the approximately 700-donor mean. The only immune exposure information available for the cohort was CMV serostatus. The study gave a list of 150 to 200 TCR beta chains associated with cytomegalovirus. The classifier was reported to diagnose cytomegalovirus status with high specificity and sensitivity in both the original cohort and the validation cohort. Most TCR sequences were seen in very few donors, while some public TCRs were found in many individuals. In a later analysis, several top co-occurrence clusters were reported to appear linked to parvovirus B19, influenza, CMV and Epstein-Barr virus. Because some donors lacked HLA typing at each locus, the association tests relied only on the typed subset. Correlated functional status among segregating V segments might reflect linkage disequilibrium, but an unknown experimental factor could not be ruled out. A cluster of highly shared sequence variants was judged likely to be a technical artifact of the sequencing pipeline. A further reported finding was that TCR beta sequences accurately predicted the HLA-A and HLA-B alleles for most subjects in the first cohort. In vitro tests confirmed that three of the cytomegalovirus-associated TCR beta chains recognize cytomegalovirus antigens. In this cohort, only TCR beta chains were sequenced, and detectable features were limited by the absence of alpha or paired-chain data. An association between a missense DCLRE1C variant and V-gene and J-gene trimming of TCR beta chains was found in a later genetic analysis and replicated in an independent cohort. Because counts were too low, more than 15 rarely observed V segments, including chromosome 9 orphons, were excluded from the earlier analysis of 587 of the donors. Because the 87-base-pair reads could not distinguish some IMGT-functional V segments, including TRBV6-2 and TRBV6-3, those segments were excluded. At a false discovery rate of 0.05, a later analysis linked 16,951 TCR beta sequences to specific HLA alleles. A later analysis found that most CMV-associated TCR beta chains appeared HLA-restricted, with HLA associations seemingly driven largely by CMV exposure. In a later analysis, the rate of TCR association differed among HLA loci, with DRB1 alleles having the most associated TCRs and HLA-C alleles having the fewest. In a later analysis, HLA-associated TCR beta chains showed more clonal expansion and lower generation probabilities than non-associated chains that were equally common. The authors suggested that the approach could potentially be extended to other disease states and immunological phenotypes. In an earlier analysis of around 500 of the donors, most TCR beta V segments appeared in productive rearrangements about 87% or about 30% of the time, broadly matching IMGT annotations.

V is shortened by 4 bases, J by 0 bases, and the region joining them spans 15 bases. The cysteine opens and the phenylalanine closes a CDR3 of 16 amino acids. The retained sequence is limited to the CDR3, 48 bases, with the frame set at the first base. Via the germline V gene, CDR1 is MGHRA and CDR2 YSYEKL. The method behind the library was the immunoSEQ multiplex PCR assay. For the multiplex PCR, a mixture combining 60 forward primers for TCR Vbeta segments and 13 reverse primers for TCR Jbeta segments was used. The CDR3 region of rearranged TCR beta genes was amplified from genomic DNA with a multiplex PCR assay. The Illumina HiSeq System was used to sequence the amplified TCR beta libraries as 87-base-pair reads. The source study handled its data this way. Across the 500 to 850 repertoires, a later analysis counted some 80 million unique TCR beta chains, 9 million to 14 million of which were shared by at least two donors. Raw reads were error-corrected and collapsed into unique sequences by a nearest-neighbor algorithm in which closely related sequences were merged to remove PCR and sequencing errors. CDR3 sequences were aligned to IMGT reference sequences to assign V, D and J gene segments. For a sequence to be retained, a match of at least six nucleotides was required to both a V gene segment and a J gene segment. Rearrangements were classified as productive when the CDR3 lacked stop codons and remained in frame with V and J, and all other rearrangements were classified as non-productive. Following IMGT convention, CDR3 was defined as the stretch from the second conserved V-encoded cysteine up to the conserved J-encoded phenylalanine. In an earlier analysis of around 640 of the donors, sequences lacking an unambiguous match to a single V gene segment were excluded. An earlier analysis of several hundred of the donors called V segments functional above 56.7% productive rearrangements and segregating when the between-donor standard deviation exceeded 5%. A statistical classification framework was built for diagnosing cytomegalovirus status from the catalog of TCR beta chain sequences. A later analysis assigned V and J genes by comparing TCR nucleotide sequences with IMGT/GENE-DB human TR gene sequences. The TCRdist pipeline was used in a later analysis to assign CDR3 sequences and most-parsimonious VDJ recombination scenarios. A later analysis defined each TCR beta chain by its CDR3 amino acid sequence plus V-gene family, and excluded reads lacking a unique V-gene family. In a later analysis, nearly 600 highly shared, low-generation-probability nucleotide sequences were removed to address suspected cross-contamination and a sequencing artifact. A later analysis calculated a clonal expansion index for each public chain from normalized within-repertoire ranks of inferred template counts. Generation probabilities in a later analysis came from a VDJ recombination model fitted to out-of-frame rearrangements, and those results were checked against IGoR. In a later analysis, TCR-TCR, TCR-HLA and TCR-CMV co-occurrence was scored with hypergeometric tests, and a repertoire-size bias correction was applied to TCR pairs. In a later analysis, false discovery rates were estimated by permuting HLA or CMV assignments 20 times. A later analysis grouped co-occurring TCRs with DBSCAN, adding TCRdist sequence similarity when clustering within HLA-allele-positive subsets. Repertoires with fewer than 30,000 or more than 120,000 public chains were left out of co-occurrence clustering, as were roughly five repertoires with anomalous nucleotide sharing. Drawn from immuneACCESS, this table holds only the in-frame rearrangements with V and J called that TCRdb kept. Clones are partly lost; checked studies trace under half to an unresolved V gene and leave the rest unexplained. V, J and clone size were drawn from that table, and D and trimming were deduced from the DNA. Present in this sample are roughly 290,000 clones, about four fifths of which were seen just once. The ten largest account for more than 0.3% of the sample.

The specimen sequenced was PBMCs. The sequence came from a girl aged 2-10 years in good health and CMV-seronegative. The rearranged segments are TRBV4-1 and TRBJ1-2; the D gene is possibly TRBD1, with 6 bases matching. The sequence in DNA is TGCGCCAGCAGCCCCGAACGGACAGCGACTAACTATGGCTACACCTTC. This sequence encodes CASSPERTATNYGYTF.